What follows are 10 T cell receptor beta chains derived from one specimen sequenced in a study of shared clonotypes between healthy human individuals. Assay used: immunoSEQ multiplex PCR; TCRdb lists only in-frame clones, some missing. In the table there are about 1 million clones, more than 65% of which are singletons. The specimen sequenced was memory CD4+ T cells sorted from blood. The subset: CD45RA-negative fraction. These receptors were obtained from a man aged 18 to 30 in good health.

The rearrangement uses TRBV4-1 and TRBJ1-1, with D uncertain. Between the trimmed V and J ends, which lost 3 bases and 2 bases, there was a span of 10 bases. The germline V gene has CDR1 MGHRA and CDR2 YSYEKL. The CDR3 is made up of 14 amino acids. The CDR3 loop reads CASSHDGSNTEAFF. In DNA, the CDR3 is TGCGCCAGCAGCCATGACGGGAGTAACACTGAAGCTTTCTTT.

The rearrangement joins TRBV27 to TRBJ1-5; no reliable D call. With 3 bases removed from V and 5 bases from J, the gap between germline ends came to 14 bases. Germline assignment: CDR1 MNHEY and CDR2 SMNVEV (reference sequence). The CDR3 length is 15 residues. Written as DNA, the CDR3 is TGTGCCAGCAGTTTTCCATCAACGGACCATCAGCCCCAGCATTTT. Protein product: CASSFPSTDHQPQHF.

The rearrangement links TRBV7-2 to TRBJ2-7; tentatively, D is TRBD2 (5 bases). CDR3 length equals 15 residues. Germline CDR1 is SGHTA and CDR2 is FQGNSA. Trimming stripped 3 bases from V and 3 bases from J, with 15 bases between. CDR3 residues: CASSFQGKAGYEQYF. The CDR3 DNA is TGTGCCAGCAGCTTCCAAGGGAAGGCGGGCTACGAGCAGTACTTC.

On this clone itself: Distinct nucleotide sequences in the sample also encode this CDR3. This chain uses TRBV5-1 with TRBJ2-5, with D maybe TRBD1 (6 bases). CDR3 length: 13 residues. Trimming took off 3 bases at V and 5 bases at J, with 11 bases between the two ends. Germline V gene data show CDR1 as SGHRS and CDR2 as YFSETQ. CDR3 nucleotides: TGCGCCAGCAGCTCCAGGGGTGGGGAGACCCAGTACTTC. It translates to CASSSRGGETQYF.

This chain links TRBV5-4 with TRBJ2-7, with 10 nucleotides matching TRBD2. CDR1 SGHNT and CDR2 YYREEE come from the germline V gene (reference sequence). CDR3 size: 16 residues. After removal of 0 bases from V and 6 bases from J, the junction contained 9 bases not matched to a gene. CDR3 nucleotide sequence: TGTGCCAGCAGCTTGGGTCTAGCGGGAGTTTTGTCCGAGCAGTACTTC. This sequence encodes CASSLGLAGVLSEQYF.

This chain connects TRBV6-1 to TRBJ1-2, with D possibly matching TRBD1 (5 bases). The CDR3 extends over 13 amino acids. V was cut by 0 bases and J by 8 bases, with 10 bases left in between. Germline V CDR1 and CDR2: MNHNS, SASEGT. The DNA of the CDR3 is TGTGCCAGCAGTGAAGCAAGGGGTCGCGGCTACACCTTC. This encodes CASSEARGRGYTF.

In its sample, this clone was seen once. This rearrangement joins TRBV7-8 to TRBJ2-7; no firm D call. In germline, CDR1 is SGHVS, CDR2 FQNEAQ. V dropped 3 bases and J dropped 2 bases, with 11 bases sitting between them. This CDR3 is 14 amino acids long. The CDR3 protein is CASSFSTPAYEQYF. CDR3 nucleotide sequence: TGTGCCAGCAGCTTTAGCACTCCAGCCTACGAGCAGTACTTC. Filled out from reference TRBV7-8 and TRBJ2-7, the complete variable domain reads GAGVSQSPRYKVAKRGQDVALRCDPISGHVSLFWYQQALGQGPEFLTYFQNEAQLDKSGLPSDRFFAERPEGSVSTLKIQRTQQEDSAVYLCASSFSTPAYEQYFGPGTRLTVT.

As concerns this clone: Other DNA sequences in this specimen translate into the identical CDR3. The chain has TRBV5-6 and TRBJ1-2; no clear D. Germline CDR1 reads SGHDT; CDR2 reads YYEEEE. V was clipped by 0 bases and J by 0 bases, with 9 bases between them. This CDR3 contains 15 residues. The CDR3 DNA is TGTGCCAGCAGCTTGGTGGTGGGATCTAACTATGGCTACACCTTC. Its translation is CASSLVVGSNYGYTF.

This clone was seen only once. The chain carries TRBV18 and TRBJ2-1; TRBD1 matches 7 bases. The CDR3 extends over 13 amino acids. The germline CDR1 and CDR2 sequences are KGHSH and LQKENI. Unmatched junction bases numbered 0, after V lost 1 base and J lost 6 bases. CDR3 in DNA: TGTGCCAGCTCACCACAGGGGGCCAATGAGCAGTTCTTC. Protein product: CASSPQGANEQFF.

Concerning this clone: The same CDR3 arises from other DNA sequences in this sample as well. J is TRBJ2-7 and V is TRBV4-3; D unclear. The CDR3 contains 15 residues. Germline assignment: CDR1 LGHNA and CDR2 YSLEER. V was trimmed by 0 bases and J by 0 bases, leaving 9 bases between them. For the CDR3, the DNA is TGCGCCAGCAGCCAAGAAGGCGGTACCTCCTACGAGCAGTACTTC. Translating it yields CASSQEGGTSYEQYF.